The sequence of this T cell receptor (beta chain) was determined in a study of CD8 T cells in Susac syndrome. CDR1 and CDR2 from the germline V gene are SQVTM and ANQGSEA. V lost 1 base to trimming and J lost 3 bases, with 12 bases between them. The length of the CDR3 is 14 residues. Reverse transcription used roughly 0.5 to 1 ug RNA and random hexamers. Amplification of TCR beta CDR3 used immunoSEQ multiplex PCR across 54 Vbeta and 13 Jbeta. TCRdb analysed the immunoSEQ multiplex PCR reads with MiXCR anew, one entry per CDR3 protein. The sample yields some 180,000 distinct CDR3 sequences, 90% to 95% seen once.

Sequenced sample: CD4+ T cells from PBMCs. The source is a human donor with Susac syndrome. The chain carries TRBV29-1 and TRBJ1-2; perhaps TRBD1 as D (5 bases). The CDR3 DNA reads TGCAGCGTTGAAGTGGTACAGGAAGACTATGGCTACACCTTC. This encodes CSVEVVQEDYGYTF.